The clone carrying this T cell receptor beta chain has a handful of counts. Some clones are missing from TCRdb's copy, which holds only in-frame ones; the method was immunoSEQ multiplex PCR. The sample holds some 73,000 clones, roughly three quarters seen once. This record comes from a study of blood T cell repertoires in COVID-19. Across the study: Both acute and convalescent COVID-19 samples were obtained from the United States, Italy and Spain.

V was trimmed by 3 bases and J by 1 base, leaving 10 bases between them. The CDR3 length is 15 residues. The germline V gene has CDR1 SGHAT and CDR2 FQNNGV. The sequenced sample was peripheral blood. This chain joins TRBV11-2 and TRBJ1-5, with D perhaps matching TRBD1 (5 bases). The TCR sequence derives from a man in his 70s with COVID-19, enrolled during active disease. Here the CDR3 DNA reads TGTGCCAGCAGCTTCGGGGGGGAAAGCAATCAGCCCCAGCATTTT. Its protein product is CASSFGGESNQPQHF.